This TCR beta chain emerged from a study of CD8+ T cells in alopecia areata. Study details: Treatment of the treated patients consisted of oral tofacitinib, 5 to 10 mg twice daily. Once tofacitinib had been taken for 6 to 18 months, 6 months off drug followed.

Study outcomes and limitations: Although TCR sharing was seen in mice, sharing across patients was less clear, possibly for HLA-related reasons.

About this clone itself: What it recognizes is unknown.

PBMC-derived CD4+ and CD8+ T cells were sorted. Extraction and reverse transcription of RNA yielded cDNA as the sequencing template. Method: immunoSEQ multiplex PCR; TCRdb's copy keeps in-frame clones and lacks some. The top ten hold over 0.75% of the sample, which has 130,000 to 150,000 clones, about 51% seen once. CDR3 size: 16 residues. The germline V gene has CDR1 SGHAT and CDR2 FQNNGV. The V end was cut by 5 bases, the J end by 7 bases, with 20 bases between. The receptor's source is a human donor with alopecia areata. This chain connects TRBV11-2 to TRBJ2-2; TRBD1 is a possible D gene (7 bases). Sequenced material: CD4+ T cells sorted from blood, taken at week 0. CDR3 bases: TGTGCCAGCAGCCCGCTAGCGACAGGGAGAGGCGGGGAGCTGTTTTTT. Translation gives CASSPLATGRGGELFF.